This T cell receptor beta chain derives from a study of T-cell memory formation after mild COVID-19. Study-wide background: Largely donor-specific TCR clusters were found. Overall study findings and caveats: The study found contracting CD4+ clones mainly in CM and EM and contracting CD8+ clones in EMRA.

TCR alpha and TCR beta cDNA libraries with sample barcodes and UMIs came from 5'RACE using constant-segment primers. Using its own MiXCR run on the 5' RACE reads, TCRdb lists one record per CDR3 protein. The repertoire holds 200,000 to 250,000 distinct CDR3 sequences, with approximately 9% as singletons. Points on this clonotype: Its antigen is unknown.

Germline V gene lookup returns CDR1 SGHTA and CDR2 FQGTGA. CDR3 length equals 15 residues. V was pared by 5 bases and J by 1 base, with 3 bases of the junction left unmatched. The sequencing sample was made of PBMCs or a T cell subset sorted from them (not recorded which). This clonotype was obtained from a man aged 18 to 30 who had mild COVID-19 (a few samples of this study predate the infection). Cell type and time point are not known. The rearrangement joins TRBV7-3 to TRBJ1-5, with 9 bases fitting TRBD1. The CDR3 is CASSGQGTSNQPQHF. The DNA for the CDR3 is TGTGCCAGCAGCGGACAGGGGACGAGCAATCAGCCCCAGCATTTT. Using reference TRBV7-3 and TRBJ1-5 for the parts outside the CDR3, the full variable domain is GAGVSQTPSNKVTEKGKYVELRCDPISGHTALYWYRQSLGQGPEFLIYFQGTGAADDSGLPNDRFFAVRPEGSVSTLKIQRTERGDSAVYLCASSGQGTSNQPQHFGDGTRLSIL.